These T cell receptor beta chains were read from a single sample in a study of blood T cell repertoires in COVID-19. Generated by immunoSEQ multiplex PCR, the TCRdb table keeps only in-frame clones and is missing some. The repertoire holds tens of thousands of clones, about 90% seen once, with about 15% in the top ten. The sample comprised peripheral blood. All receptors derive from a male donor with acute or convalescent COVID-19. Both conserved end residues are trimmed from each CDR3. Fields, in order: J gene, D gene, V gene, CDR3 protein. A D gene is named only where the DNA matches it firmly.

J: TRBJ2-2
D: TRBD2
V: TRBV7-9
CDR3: ASSPLADTGELF

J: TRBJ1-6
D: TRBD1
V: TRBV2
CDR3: ASRENASGGRNSPLH

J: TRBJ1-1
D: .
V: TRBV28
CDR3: ASISGTPREAF

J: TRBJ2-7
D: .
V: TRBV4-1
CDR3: ASSLLSGDSSYEQY

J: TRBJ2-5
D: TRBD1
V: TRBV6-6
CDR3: ASSSQGQGAETQY

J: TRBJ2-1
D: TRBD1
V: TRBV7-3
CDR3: ASSPPGQDNEQF

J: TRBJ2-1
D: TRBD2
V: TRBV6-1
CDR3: ASSERLAGGANEQF

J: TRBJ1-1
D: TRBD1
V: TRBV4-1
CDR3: ASSQLTGEPGAF

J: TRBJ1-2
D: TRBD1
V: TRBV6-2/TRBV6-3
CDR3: ASSSQGENYGYT

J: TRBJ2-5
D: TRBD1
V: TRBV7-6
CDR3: ASSYRTGQQETQY